This T cell receptor (beta chain) derives from a study of blood T cell repertoires in COVID-19. V was pared by 3 bases and J by 8 bases, with 16 bases between. Germline V CDR1 and CDR2: SGHAT, FQNNGV. This CDR3 has 14 residues. Followed longitudinally, the Seattle patients had been enrolled during active infection. In the original analysis: Scientists estimated how many nucleated cells there were by amplifying reference gene primers. TCRdb keeps only in-frame clones here, not all; method: immunoSEQ multiplex PCR. For V, J and clone size, that table is used; D and trimming come from the DNA. In the table there are hundreds of thousands of clones, 85% of which are singletons.

The receptor comes from a man aged 50 to 60 with COVID-19, enrolled during active disease. This chain uses TRBV11-2 with TRBJ1-2; D not certain. The specimen sequenced was peripheral blood. In DNA, the CDR3 is TGTGCCAGCAGCTTGGGGAGCGGAGAGTACGGCTACACCTTC. This encodes CASSLGSGEYGYTF.